The 18 T cell receptor beta chains listed next were all sequenced from one sample in a study of blood T cell repertoires in COVID-19. Sequencing used immunoSEQ multiplex PCR; TCRdb keeps in-frame clones, though not all of them. The table has tens of thousands of clones, approximately 80% seen once. Sample: peripheral blood. These receptors were obtained from a woman in her 70s with acute or convalescent COVID-19.

The rearrangement links TRBV6-5 to TRBJ2-1; D possibly corresponds to TRBD2 (5 bases). Trimming left V 5 bases short and J 4 bases short, with 6 bases between. Looked up from germline, CDR1 is MNHEY and CDR2 is SVGAGI. The CDR3 runs 12 residues. The CDR3: CASSRGYNEQFF. For the CDR3, the DNA is TGTGCCAGCAGTCGCGGGTACAATGAGCAGTTCTTC.

This clone occurred a few times. The V call is TRBV3-1 (or the pseudogene TRBV3-2), the J call TRBJ1-6; 8 bases fit TRBD1. Per germline, CDR1 LGHDT and CDR2 YNNKEL (reference sequence). The junction had 4 bases not matched to a gene; V was cut back by 3 bases and J by 9 bases. The CDR3 is 14 amino acids. In nucleotides, the CDR3 is TGTGCCAGCAGCCAGAGGACAGGGTTTTCACCCCTCCACTTT. Encoded protein: CASSQRTGFSPLHF.

The gene calls are TRBV5-1 and TRBJ1-1; D gene unclear. V was pared by 3 bases and J by 0 bases, with 6 bases between. The CDR3 length is 13 residues. CDR1 and CDR2 (germline): SGHRS, YFSETQ. This CDR3 is CASSSYMNTEAFF. CDR3 nucleotides: TGCGCCAGCAGCTCCTATATGAACACTGAAGCTTTCTTT.

The gene calls are TRBV7-2 and TRBJ2-7; the D gene is possibly TRBD2 (7 bases). Germline V gene data show CDR1 as SGHTA and CDR2 as FQGNSA. The CDR3 has 18 amino acids. Trimming cost V 4 bases and J 4 bases, with 26 bases left between them. This chain's CDR3 is CASSSPHRLGGGSYEQYF. CDR3 nucleotides: TGTGCCAGCAGCTCTCCCCACCGCCTGGGCGGGGGCTCGTACGAGCAGTACTTC.

The chain has TRBV11-3 and TRBJ2-7; D not resolved. Trimming removed 6 bases at V and 0 bases at J, with 9 bases between. CDR3 length: 13 amino acids. Germline V gene sequence: CDR1 SGHNT, CDR2 YENEEA. The CDR3 coding sequence is TGTGCCAGCAGGCTCAGGTACTCCTACGAGCAGTACTTC. It encodes CASRLRYSYEQYF.

This sequence joins TRBV15 and TRBJ1-1; TRBD1 is a possible D gene (5 bases). Germline assignment: CDR1 LNHNV and CDR2 YYDKDF (reference sequence). The CDR3 is made up of 13 amino acids. V dropped 5 bases and J dropped 4 bases, with 11 bases sitting between them. CDR3 amino acids: CATSPLRVTEAFF. Here the CDR3 DNA reads TGTGCCACCAGCCCACTCAGGGTCACTGAAGCTTTCTTT.

V and J are TRBV14 and TRBJ2-5; TRBD2 is a possible D gene (5 bases). CDR3 length: 14 residues. The ends were cut back, 1 base at V and 7 bases at J, with 13 bases in the middle. Germline CDR1 SGHDN, CDR2 FVKESK. The CDR3 sequence: CASSQAGFIRTQYF. CDR3 sequence (DNA): TGTGCCAGCAGCCAAGCGGGGTTCATACGGACCCAGTACTTC.

The gene calls are TRBV5-1 and TRBJ1-6; D remains unclear. The length of the CDR3 is 16 residues. Germline assignment: CDR1 SGHRS and CDR2 YFSETQ. V was cut by 4 bases and J by 1 base, with 12 bases left in between. Here the CDR3 reads CASSPELRSYNSPLHF. The CDR3 DNA is TGCGCCAGCAGCCCCGAGCTGCGGTCCTATAATTCACCCCTCCACTTT. Drawing the rest from reference TRBV5-1 and TRBJ1-6, the complete variable domain is KAGVTQTPRYLIKTRGQQVTLSCSPISGHRSVSWYQQTPGQGLQFLFEYFSETQRNKGNFPGRFSGRQFSNSRSEMNVSTLELGDSALYLCASSPELRSYNSPLHFGNGTRLTVT.

The count of this clone is one. This chain joins TRBV2 and TRBJ1-5, with 7 bases fitting TRBD1. This CDR3 region has 14 residues. V lost 5 bases to trimming and J lost 6 bases; unmatched junction nucleotides: 7. The V gene's germline CDR1 is SNHLY and CDR2 FYNNEI. CDR3 DNA sequence: TGTGCCAGCAGTTGGGACAGCCCACTTCAGCCCCAGCATTTT. It specifies CASSWDSPLQPQHF.

This sequence joins TRBV5-4 and TRBJ1-2; 7 nucleotides match TRBD1. J lost 8 bases, V lost 6 bases, and 13 bases had no gene match. The germline V gene has CDR1 SGHNT and CDR2 YYREEE (reference sequence). The CDR3 is made up of 14 amino acids. CDR3 region: CASTTWAGGRGYTF. In DNA, the CDR3 is TGTGCCAGCACCACCTGGGCAGGGGGAAGGGGCTACACCTTC.

The CDR3 DNA follows: TGTGCCAGTAGTATAACGACAGGGTTCAATGAGCAGTTCTTC. Encoded protein: CASSITTGFNEQFF. This chain uses TRBV19 with TRBJ2-1, with 7 positions matching TRBD1. CDR3 size: 14 residues. Germline-derived CDR1 and CDR2 are LNHDA and SQIVND (reference sequence). Unmatched junction bases numbered 4, after V lost 2 bases and J lost 6 bases. Combining the CDR3 with reference TRBV19 and TRBJ2-1 gives the whole variable domain DGGITQSPKYLFRKEGQNVTLSCEQNLNHDAMYWYRQDPGQGLRLIYYSQIVNDFQKGDIAEGYSVSREKKESFPLTVTSAQKNPTAFYLCASSITTGFNEQFFGPGTRLTVL.

The genes are TRBV3-1 (or the pseudogene TRBV3-2) and TRBJ1-2; 10 bases are a match to TRBD1. The germline V gene has CDR1 LGHDT and CDR2 YNNKEL (reference sequence). The V gene end was trimmed by 1 base and the J gene end by 6 bases; junction bases not matched to a gene: 8. This CDR3 contains 16 residues. DNA of the CDR3: TGTGCCAGCAGCCAAGTCGTCGGGACAGGGGTAAATGGCTACACCTTC. Its protein is CASSQVVGTGVNGYTF.

This chain links TRBV6-5 with TRBJ1-2; TRBD1 matches at 10 bases. CDR3 length: 16 residues. Per germline, CDR1 MNHEY and CDR2 SVGAGI. The V and J ends lost 0 bases and 4 bases, in that order; junction bases with no gene match: 5. CDR3 sequence (DNA): TGTGCCAGCAGTTACTCCGACAGGGGGCGCGTCTATGGCTACACCTTC. It translates to CASSYSDRGRVYGYTF.

This chain connects TRBV7-8 to TRBJ1-1; no clear D. The CDR3 totals 12 residues. V lost 3 bases and J 2 bases, leaving 4 bases between the germline ends. CDR1 SGHVS and CDR2 FQNEAQ come from the germline V gene. CDR3 residues: CASSFTNTEAFF. CDR3 nucleotide sequence: TGTGCCAGCAGCTTCACAAACACTGAAGCTTTCTTT.

The genes are TRBV5-1 and TRBJ1-1; a possible D gene is TRBD1 (5 bases). The CDR3 spans 14 residues. The V end was cut by 4 bases, the J end by 0 bases, with 10 bases between. Germline V gene sequence: CDR1 SGHRS, CDR2 YFSETQ. CDR3 DNA: TGCGCCAGCAGCCCGGGGGGTGTGAACACTGAAGCTTTCTTT. Its protein is CASSPGGVNTEAFF.

The chain recombines TRBV29-1 with TRBJ1-2; D perhaps matches TRBD1 (5 bases). The length of the CDR3 is 14 residues. CDR1 is SQVTM and CDR2 is ANQGSEA in the germline V gene. V was shortened by 6 bases and J by 0 bases, with 14 bases between the two germline ends. The CDR3 here is CSVSDSITNYGYTF. The DNA of the CDR3 is TGCAGCGTCTCCGACAGTATCACTAACTATGGCTACACCTTC.

This chain uses TRBV18 with TRBJ1-4; no reliable D call. The CDR3 length is 16 residues. V lost 0 bases, J lost 8 bases, and 16 bases lay in between. Germline V gene lookup returns CDR1 KGHSH and CDR2 LQKENI. The chain's CDR3 is CASSPPGGGKGEKLFF. The CDR3 DNA reads TGTGCCAGCTCACCACCTGGCGGAGGGAAAGGGGAAAAACTGTTTTTT.

J is TRBJ2-2 and V is TRBV7-3; 9 nucleotides line up with TRBD2. The V gene's germline CDR1 is SGHTA and CDR2 FQGTGA. The V gene end was trimmed by 6 bases and the J gene end by 5 bases; junction bases not matched to a gene: 10. CDR3 length: 16 amino acids. The CDR3 region is CASSSAGGHLTGELFF. In DNA form, the CDR3 reads TGTGCCAGCAGTTCCGCGGGGGGGCATCTAACCGGGGAGCTGTTTTTT.